The 20 T cell receptor beta chains below come from one sample, sequenced in a study of T-cell reconstitution after alpha-beta-depleted transplantation in children. Preparing the TCRbeta library involved the use of unique molecular identifiers. TCRdb passed the PCR reads through MiXCR, listing each CDR3 protein once. The table includes 280,000 or so distinct CDR3 sequences, about 9.9% detected once. This specimen was peripheral blood, taken 180 days after TCRalphabeta/CD19-depleted stem cell transplant. The receptors originated from a male patient aged 2-9 years who had a stem cell transplant for chronic granulomatous disease, so the T cells may come from the graft donor.

This clonotype was found many times. This chain joins TRBV27 and TRBJ2-4; D is possibly TRBD1 or TRBD2 (5 bases each). The length of the CDR3 is 13 residues. CDR1 and CDR2 from the germline V gene are MNHEY and SMNVEV (reference sequence). Trimming took 10 bases from V and 7 from J, leaving 17 bases between them. The CDR3 coding sequence is TGTGCCACCGGGATTGGGGCCCCCAACATTCAGTACTTC. It is translated as CATGIGAPNIQYF.

This clonotype was seen repeatedly, ten times or more. This chain uses TRBV5-5 with TRBJ1-5, with D unclear. Germline loops: CDR1 SGHKS, CDR2 YYEKEE (reference sequence). V lost 0 bases, J lost 12 bases, and 16 bases lay in between. There are 14 residues in the CDR3. For the CDR3, the DNA is TGTGCCAGCAGCTTGGTTGGGCCGCCGGAGCTCCAGCATTTT. Residues: CASSLVGPPELQHF.

This clonotype was observed a few times. The chain links TRBV30 to TRBJ1-6, with D perhaps matching TRBD1 (5 bases). The CDR3 has 13 amino acids. Germline-derived CDR1 and CDR2 are GTSNPN and SVGIG (reference sequence). Between the trimmed V and J ends, which lost 4 bases and 5 bases, there was a span of 9 bases. The chain's CDR3 is CAWNRRDNSPLHF. The CDR3 DNA reads TGTGCCTGGAACAGGAGGGATAATTCACCCCTCCACTTT.

This clonotype has more than one count but fewer than ten. This chain connects TRBV2 to TRBJ1-4, with TRBD1 as a possible D gene (6 bases). The germline V and J ends were trimmed by 4 bases and 10 bases, with 22 bases remaining between them. The CDR3 has 16 residues. Looked up from germline, CDR1 is SNHLY and CDR2 is FYNNEI. CDR3: CASSVRKGEGLGKLFF. The CDR3 DNA is TGTGCCAGCAGTGTACGAAAGGGGGAAGGTCTTGGAAAACTGTTTTTT. The complete variable domain, with remaining parts taken from reference TRBV2 and TRBJ1-4, reads EPEVTQTPSHQVTQMGQEVILRCVPISNHLYFYWYRQILGQKVEFLVSFYNNEISEKSEIFDDQFSVERPDGSNFTLKIRSTKLEDSAMYFCASSVRKGEGLGKLFFGSGTQLSVL.

A note on this clonotype: A much larger clone lies one base from this, so it may be a read error. V usage is TRBV7-2 and J usage is TRBJ2-2; D may be TRBD2 (5 bases). The CDR3 length is 13 residues. The germline V gene encodes CDR1 SGHTA and CDR2 FQGNSA. The CDR3 protein is CASSQSITGEMFF. CDR3 nucleotides: TGTGCCAGCAGCCAATCGATAACCGGGGAGATGTTTTTT.

With regard to this clonotype: A much bigger clone sits one base away, suggesting this may be a read error. The chain employs TRBV28 and TRBJ2-7; no reliable D call. The V end lost 11 bases, the J end lost 7 bases, and 21 bases lay between the germline ends. The CDR3 length is 13 residues. CDR1 MDHEN and CDR2 SYDVKM come from the germline V gene. CDR3 sequence (DNA): TGTGCCCCCATCTCAAACTCAAGGGCGGAGCAGTACTTC. Amino acids: CAPISNSRAEQYF.

The rearrangement uses TRBV18 and TRBJ2-7, with 7 bases aligning to TRBD2. Germline V gene data show CDR1 as KGHSH and CDR2 as LQKENI. The ends lost 5 bases at V and 0 bases at J; junction bases unmatched: 7. The CDR3 runs to 15 residues. The CDR3 sequence is CASSGREDSSYEQYF. CDR3 DNA sequence: TGTGCCAGCTCAGGACGGGAGGATAGCTCCTACGAGCAGTACTTC. The full variable domain, with the rest looked up from reference TRBV18 and TRBJ2-7, is NAGVMQNPRHLVRRRGQEARLRCSPMKGHSHVYWYRQLPEEGLKFMVYLQKENIIDESGMPKERFSAEFPKEGPSILRIQQVVRGDSAAYFCASSGREDSSYEQYFGPGTRLTVT.

Ten or more counts support this clonotype. The rearrangement links TRBV5-1 to TRBJ2-1; 7 bases match TRBD2. The ends lost 6 bases at V and 9 bases at J; junction bases unmatched: 6. The CDR3 sequence is 12 residues long. CDR1 and CDR2 from the germline V gene are SGHRS and YFSETQ. The CDR3 DNA follows: TGCGCCAGCATGAGAGGGGAGGGTGAGCAGTTCTTC. It encodes CASMRGEGEQFF.

This clonotype came up a few times. The V call is TRBV6-5, the J call TRBJ2-5; weak D call: TRBD2 (5 bases). Germline assignment: CDR1 MNHEY and CDR2 SVGAGI. V shed 6 bases and J shed 2 bases, with 13 bases lying between them. This CDR3 is 14 amino acids long. CDR3 region: CASRATWEQETQYF. The CDR3 coding sequence is TGTGCCAGCAGGGCCACATGGGAGCAAGAGACCCAGTACTTC.

This clonotype has just one count. Given a much more abundant clone one base away, this may be a read error. The chain combines TRBV12-3 or TRBV12-4 with TRBJ2-1; weak D call: TRBD2 (5 bases). The V and J ends lost 3 bases and 16 bases respectively, with 16 bases between them. The CDR3 runs 12 residues. CDR3 nucleotide sequence: TGTGCCAGCAGTTTCTTCCTAGCCTCGAGCTTCTTC. It specifies CASSFFLASSFF.

This clonotype was recorded many times. The J gene is TRBJ2-2, the V gene TRBV5-1, with 8 bases fitting TRBD1. Trimming cost V 2 bases and J 6 bases; bases outside gene matches: 18. This CDR3 contains 19 residues. Germline lookup yields CDR1 SGHRS and CDR2 YFSETQ. CDR3: CASSFGVGTGMSLAGELFF. The CDR3 bases are TGCGCCAGCAGCTTTGGGGTAGGGACAGGAATGTCCTTGGCCGGGGAGCTGTTTTTT.

This clonotype appeared many times. This chain links TRBV3-1 with TRBJ2-3, with 7 nucleotides matching TRBD2. The germline V gene encodes CDR1 LGHDT and CDR2 YNNKEL (reference sequence). This CDR3 spans 16 amino acids. Trimming at V came to 2 bases and at J to 6 bases, leaving 11 bases not matched to a gene. CDR3 sequence reads: CASSQIPGLGSDTQYF. The DNA of the CDR3 is TGTGCCAGCAGCCAAATTCCAGGACTAGGGTCCGATACGCAGTATTTT.

This clonotype occurred many times. Written as DNA, the CDR3 is TGCAGTGCTAGAGAGGCACTTGTTTCCTACAATGAGCAGTTCTTC. Translating it yields CSAREALVSYNEQFF. The chain is built from TRBV20-1 and TRBJ2-1, with no clear D. CDR1 is DFQATT, CDR2 SNEGSKA, per germline (reference sequence). The CDR3 runs 15 residues. Trimming shortened V by 0 bases and J by 1 base, and 10 bases separated the two germline ends.

The V call is TRBV6-2 or TRBV6-3, the J call TRBJ2-3; 8 positions agree with TRBD1. Germline V gene sequence: CDR1 MNHEY, CDR2 SVGEGT. CDR3 length equals 16 residues. With 5 bases clipped from V and 4 bases from J, the junction kept 11 bases outside the gene matches. CDR3 sequence: CASSQNQGAFADTQYF. DNA for the CDR3: TGTGCCAGCAGTCAAAATCAGGGGGCCTTCGCAGATACGCAGTATTTT.

This clonotype was seen at least ten times. V is TRBV28 and J is TRBJ2-1; D is perhaps TRBD2 (6 bases). Germline-derived CDR1 and CDR2 are MDHEN and SYDVKM. This CDR3 has 13 amino acids. V was trimmed by 5 bases and J by 16 bases, leaving 21 bases between them. This CDR3 reads CASSPRSGLPNFF. The CDR3 nucleotides are TGTGCCAGCAGTCCCAGGTCGGGACTCCCAAACTTCTTC.

This clonotype was counted ten times or more. This chain uses TRBV21-1 with TRBJ2-1. TRBV21-1 is a known pseudogene. This CDR3 has 13 residues. CDR3 nucleotide sequence: TGTGCCAGCAGCAAAGGTGGGATTGCTGAGCAGTTCTTC. It specifies CASSKGGIAEQFF.

There are many counts of this clonotype. The CDR3 here is CASKNTGTGEGGYTF. DNA of the CDR3: TGTGCCTCGAAAAACACCGGGACAGGGGAGGGTGGCTACACCTTC. This chain links TRBV30 with TRBJ1-2; 10 nucleotides match TRBD1. Germline values: CDR1 GTSNPN, CDR2 SVGIG (reference sequence). The CDR3 contains 15 residues. Germline trimming cut 7 bases from V and 7 bases from J; bases unmatched to any gene: 15.

This clonotype was recorded many times. The chain recombines TRBV6-5 with TRBJ2-2; D remains unclear. Trimming left V 6 bases short and J 6 bases short, with 5 bases between. Germline lookup yields CDR1 MNHEY and CDR2 SVGAGI. CDR3 length equals 11 residues. CDR3 sequence: CASRLSGELFF. The DNA of the CDR3 is TGTGCCAGCAGGTTGTCCGGGGAGCTGTTTTTT.

This clonotype came up many times. This chain links TRBV12-3 or TRBV12-4 with TRBJ1-2, with a tentative D call TRBD1 (5 bases). The CDR3 spans 14 residues. V lost 2 bases and J 5 bases, leaving 12 bases between the germline ends. In nucleotides, the CDR3 is TGTGCCAGCAGTTTAAGGGGAACCTTATATGGCTACACCTTC. It specifies CASSLRGTLYGYTF.

This clonotype showed up many times. The V call is TRBV20-1, the J call TRBJ2-5; the D gene could be TRBD1 or TRBD2 (7 bases each). Germline CDR1 reads DFQATT; CDR2 reads SNEGSKA (reference sequence). The CDR3 spans 15 residues. Trimming shortened V by 6 bases and J by 2 bases, and 19 bases separated the two germline ends. The CDR3 loop reads CSARGGSGNQETQYF. CDR3 coding DNA: TGCAGTGCCAGGGGGGGTAGCGGTAATCAAGAGACCCAGTACTTC.